This TCR beta chain was captured in a study of blood T cell repertoires in COVID-19. Whole-study context: The origin of the acute and convalescent COVID-19 samples was the United States, Italy and Spain. In each case, the material was cDNA or gDNA derived from T cells, B-cell-depleted T cells, or PBMCs.

Individuals drawn from around 24 US areas were roughly 18 to 100 years old. In the original workflow: Amplification of reference gene primers was used by the study to estimate nucleated cell counts. Libraries were prepared by immunoSEQ multiplex PCR; TCRdb keeps only in-frame clonotypes and omits some of them. V, J and clone size are those of that table, while D and trimming were read from the DNA. The sample holds about 210,000 clones; 80% are singletons and the top ten take 4.3%. Trimming cost V 0 bases and J 0 bases, with 12 bases left between them. The length of the CDR3 is 16 residues. Germline V gene lookup returns CDR1 SGHRS and CDR2 YFSETQ.

Source material: PBMCs or T cells enriched from blood (not recorded which). This sequence joins TRBV5-1 and TRBJ2-5; perhaps TRBD1 as D (5 bases). The TCR comes from a man aged 25 to 45 with acute COVID-19. CDR3 amino acids: CASSLGSAGNQETQYF. The CDR3 DNA reads as TGCGCCAGCAGCTTGGGATCGGCAGGGAACCAAGAGACCCAGTACTTC.